The clone carrying this T cell receptor beta chain was detected only a few times. The sample belongs to a study of shared clonotypes between healthy human individuals. Germline V CDR1 and CDR2: MNHNS, SASEGT. This CDR3 is 16 amino acids long. V gave up 3 bases and J gave up 4 bases; unmatched junction bases: 6. Replicate sorted-subset PCRs were loaded with approximately 190 ng DNA, 30,000 or so T cell genomes. Data came from immunoSEQ multiplex PCR; TCRdb stores just in-frame clones and leaves some out. The data hold almost 700,000 clones, with about 90% observed a single time. The naive CD8 fraction comprised CD45RO-negative cells positively selected for CCR7 and excluded terminally differentiated effector memory CD45RA+ cells.

The V gene is TRBV6-1, the J gene TRBJ2-3; 11 nucleotides match TRBD2. The sequencing sample was made of naive CD8+ T cells sorted from blood. The sequence came from a man under 40 in good health. DNA for the CDR3: TGTGCCAGCAGTGAGACTAGCGGGGTCCTCCCAGATACGCAGTATTTT. It yields the protein CASSETSGVLPDTQYF.